This TCR beta chain stems from a study of blood T cell repertoires in COVID-19 (dated by TCRdb to about 2020). Turning to the overall study: Samples covering the acute and convalescent phases of COVID-19 were provided by collaborators in the United States, Italy and Spain. The prospective study material was composed of cDNA or gDNA derived from T cells, B-cell-depleted T cells, or PBMCs. Subjects who had been exposed to COVID-19, were actively infected with it, or had recovered from it provided the deeply sampled blood TCRbeta repertoires that made up the dataset. A freely available public database, intended as a resource for researchers studying the immune response to SARS-CoV-2, is where the repertoires were released. Samples were obtained from the ongoing ImmuneRACE study (first 160 participants) and from roughly 1,300 subjects provided by 6 global collaborators. Sample metadata almost always included a de-identified subject ID, COVID-19 status, age in years and sex. Where HLA class I and class II types were available, the types were taken from metadata supplied by the sample provider, not from assay-based typing. Points the paper makes about the study in general: Clinical and demographic metadata were provided uncurated, with the amount varying by source and participant.

Concerning this clone: Its antigen is currently not known. It has no much larger one-base neighbor in the sample; base qualities were not kept.

TCRbeta CDR3 regions were amplified from genomic DNA using the immunoSEQ Assay, a bias-controlled multiplex PCR. The paper's processing steps were these. The number of nucleated cells in each sample was estimated by amplification of reference gene primers within the assay. To quantify the absolute abundance of each unique TCRbeta CDR3 rearrangement, sequence reads were collapsed and filtered. For each sample, productive Simpson clonality was calculated as the square root of Simpson's diversity index over productive rearrangements. TCRdb obtained this table from immuneACCESS and retained in-frame rearrangements with V and J assigned. These tables miss some clones; where compared with another copy, unresolved V genes account for less than half of the shortfall, and the remainder is unexplained. V, J and clone size are taken as reported in that table, and D and trimming were inferred from the DNA itself. Present in this sample are fewer than 65,000 clones, over 80% of which were seen just once. The top ten constitute roughly 10% of the sample.

Reading from cysteine to phenylalanine, the CDR3 counts 15 amino acids. Here the CDR3 DNA is all that survives: 45 bases in frame from base 1. According to the germline V gene, CDR1 reads MNHEY and CDR2 reads SVGAGI. Trimming leaves V shorter by 7 bases and J shorter by 1 base, with the junction holding 3 bases beyond the gene matches. In Seattle, one collaborating source enrolled patients while the infection was active and tracked those patients longitudinally over the course of disease. Collaborating institutions collected whole blood in K2EDTA tubes following their own protocols. For TCRbeta analysis, collaborators shipped samples as frozen whole blood, isolated PBMCs, or DNA extracted from either of those sample types.

Sequencing was carried out using peripheral blood. The receptor's source is a man in his thirties or forties with COVID-19, enrolled during active disease. The chain links TRBV6-5 with TRBJ2-3, with 12 junctional bases fitting TRBD2. The CDR3 here reads CASIRLAGGTDTQYF. Here is the DNA: TGTGCCAGCATCCGACTAGCGGGAGGCACAGATACGCAGTATTTT.